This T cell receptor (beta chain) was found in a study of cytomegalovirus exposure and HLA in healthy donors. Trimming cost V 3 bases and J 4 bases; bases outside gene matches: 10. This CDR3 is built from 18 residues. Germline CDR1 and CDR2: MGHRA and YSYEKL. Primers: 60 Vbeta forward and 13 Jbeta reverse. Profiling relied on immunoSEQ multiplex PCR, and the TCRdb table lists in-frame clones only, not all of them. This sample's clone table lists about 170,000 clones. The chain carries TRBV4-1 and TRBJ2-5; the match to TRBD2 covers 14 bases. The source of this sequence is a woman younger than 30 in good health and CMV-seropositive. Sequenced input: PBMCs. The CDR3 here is CASSQPTSGGDKRETQYF. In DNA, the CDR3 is TGCGCCAGCAGCCAGCCGACTAGCGGGGGGGATAAGCGAGAGACCCAGTACTTC.